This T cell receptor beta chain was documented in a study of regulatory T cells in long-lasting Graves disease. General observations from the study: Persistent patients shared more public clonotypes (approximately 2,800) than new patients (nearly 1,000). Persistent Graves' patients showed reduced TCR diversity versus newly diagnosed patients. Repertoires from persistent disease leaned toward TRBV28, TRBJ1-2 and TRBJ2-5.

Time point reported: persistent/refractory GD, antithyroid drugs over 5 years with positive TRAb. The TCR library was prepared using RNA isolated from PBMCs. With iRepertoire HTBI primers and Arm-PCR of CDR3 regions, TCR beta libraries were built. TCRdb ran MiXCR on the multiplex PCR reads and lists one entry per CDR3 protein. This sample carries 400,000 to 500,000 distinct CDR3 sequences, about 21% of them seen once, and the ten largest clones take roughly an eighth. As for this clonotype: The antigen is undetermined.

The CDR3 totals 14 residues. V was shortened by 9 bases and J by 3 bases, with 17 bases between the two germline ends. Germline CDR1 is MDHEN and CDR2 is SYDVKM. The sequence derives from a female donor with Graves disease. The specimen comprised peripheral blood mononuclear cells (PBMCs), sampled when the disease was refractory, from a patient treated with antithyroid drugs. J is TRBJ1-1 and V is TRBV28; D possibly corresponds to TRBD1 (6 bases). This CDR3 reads CASLRAGVDTEAFF. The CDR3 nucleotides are TGTGCCAGTCTTAGGGCAGGGGTGGACACTGAAGCTTTCTTT.